This TCR beta chain is drawn from a study of radiotherapy plus CTLA-4 blockade in lung cancer. Only in-frame clones appear in the TCRdb table, and some are missing; sequencing was by immunoSEQ multiplex PCR. This table has some 73,000 clones, 70% to 85% appearing once. Details on this clone: Its antigen remains unknown.

General study points: Peripheral blood showed expansion of tumor-derived TCR clones after radiotherapy and ipilimumab.

This material consisted of peripheral blood, taken from a patient treated with radiotherapy plus ipilimumab. This TCR derives from a human donor with non-small cell lung cancer who had stable disease on radiotherapy plus ipilimumab.

CDR3 loop: CASSIGGADYQPQHF. The CDR3 DNA reads TGTGCCAGTAGTATAGGGGGGGCAGACTATCAGCCCCAGCATTTT. The rearrangement uses TRBV19 and TRBJ1-5; D is perhaps TRBD1 (6 bases). Looked up from germline, CDR1 is LNHDA and CDR2 is SQIVND (reference sequence). Trimming took off 1 base at V and 5 bases at J, with 12 bases between the two ends. This CDR3 spans 15 amino acids. The full variable domain, its missing parts supplied by reference TRBV19 and TRBJ1-5, is DGGITQSPKYLFRKEGQNVTLSCEQNLNHDAMYWYRQDPGQGLRLIYYSQIVNDFQKGDIAEGYSVSREKKESFPLTVTSAQKNPTAFYLCASSIGGADYQPQHFGDGTRLSIL.